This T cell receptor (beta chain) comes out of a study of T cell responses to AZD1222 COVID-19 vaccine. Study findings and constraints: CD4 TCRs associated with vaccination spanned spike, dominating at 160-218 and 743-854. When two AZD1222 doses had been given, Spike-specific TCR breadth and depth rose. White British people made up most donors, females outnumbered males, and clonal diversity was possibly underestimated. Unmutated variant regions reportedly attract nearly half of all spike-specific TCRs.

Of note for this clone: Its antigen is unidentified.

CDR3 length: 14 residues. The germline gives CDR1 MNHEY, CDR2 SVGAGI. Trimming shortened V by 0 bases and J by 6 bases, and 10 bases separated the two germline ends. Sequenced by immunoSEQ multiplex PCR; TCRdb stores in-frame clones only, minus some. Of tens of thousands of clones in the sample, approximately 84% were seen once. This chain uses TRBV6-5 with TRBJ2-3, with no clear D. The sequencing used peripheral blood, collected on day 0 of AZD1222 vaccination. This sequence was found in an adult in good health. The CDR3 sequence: CASSYSRLVDTQYF. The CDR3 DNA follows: TGTGCCAGCAGTTACTCGAGGTTGGTCGATACGCAGTATTTT.